What follows are 27 T cell receptor beta chains derived from one specimen sequenced in a study of blood T cell repertoires in COVID-19. Here immunoSEQ multiplex PCR was the method, and the copy in TCRdb shows in-frame clones only, minus some. The table lists a few hundred thousand clones, over 75% of them singletons. Input material: PBMCs or T cells enriched from blood (not recorded which). These receptors were collected from a woman between 18 and 30 years old who had recovered from COVID-19.

The chain links TRBV6-1 to TRBJ2-3, with TRBD2 matching over 7 bases. CDR3 length: 16 amino acids. The J segment lost 2 bases and the V segment lost 1 base, leaving 6 bases of the junction unmatched. The V gene's germline CDR1 is MNHNS and CDR2 SASEGT. This CDR3 reads CASSEVGGGFTDTQYF. The CDR3 DNA is TGTGCCAGCAGTGAAGTCGGCGGGGGTTTCACAGATACGCAGTATTTT.

The chain links TRBV5-1 to TRBJ2-3; the match to TRBD1 covers 9 bases. The CDR3 is 15 amino acids. Trimming took 4 bases from V and 4 from J; bases not matched to a gene: 7. Germline-derived CDR1 and CDR2 are SGHRS and YFSETQ. The DNA for the CDR3 is TGCGCCAGCAGCCAACAGGGGGCCGGAGCAGATACGCAGTATTTT. Translation gives CASSQQGAGADTQYF. Combining the CDR3 with reference TRBV5-1 and TRBJ2-3 gives the whole variable domain KAGVTQTPRYLIKTRGQQVTLSCSPISGHRSVSWYQQTPGQGLQFLFEYFSETQRNKGNFPGRFSGRQFSNSRSEMNVSTLELGDSALYLCASSQQGAGADTQYFGPGTRLTVL.

J is TRBJ2-7 and V is TRBV18; 12 nucleotides match TRBD2. This CDR3 is built from 15 residues. The germline CDR1 and CDR2 sequences are KGHSH and LQKENI. Trimming removed 6 bases from V and 2 bases from J; junction bases left unmatched: 5. CDR3 amino acids: CASSPGLAGTYEQYF. The CDR3 region has the DNA TGTGCCAGCTCTCCCGGACTAGCGGGAACCTACGAGCAGTACTTC.

This sequence joins TRBV27 and TRBJ1-1; TRBD1 is a possible D gene (5 bases). Between the trimmed V and J ends, which lost 3 bases and 4 bases, there was a span of 15 bases. The CDR3 extends over 15 amino acids. Germline V lookup: CDR1 MNHEY, CDR2 SMNVEV (reference sequence). Here the CDR3 reads CASSFSRLRGTEAFF. In DNA, the CDR3 is TGTGCCAGCAGTTTTTCCCGATTAAGGGGCACTGAAGCTTTCTTT.

This chain connects TRBV7-3 to TRBJ2-6; 8 nucleotides align to TRBD1. The CDR3 length is 18 residues. Germline CDR1 reads SGHTA; CDR2 reads FQGTGA. The J segment lost 0 bases and the V segment lost 5 bases, leaving 9 bases of the junction unmatched. The CDR3 DNA reads as TGTGCCAGCAGCACCCCGGGACAGGAGACCTCTGGGGCCAACGTCCTGACTTTC. It translates to CASSTPGQETSGANVLTF.

The chain uses TRBV10-3 and TRBJ1-1; no reliable D call. The germline gives CDR1 ENHRY, CDR2 SYGVKD. V shed 3 bases and J shed 0 bases, with 5 bases lying between them. The CDR3 is made up of 13 amino acids. CDR3 sequence: CAISDSMNTEAFF. As DNA, the CDR3 is TGTGCCATCAGTGATAGCATGAACACTGAAGCTTTCTTT.

This chain uses TRBV6-5 with TRBJ1-2; D is unclear. V was clipped by 5 bases and J by 8 bases, with 15 bases between them. Germline V lookup: CDR1 MNHEY, CDR2 SVGAGI. The CDR3 is 13 residues long. CDR3 sequence reads: CASSKTGSGGYTF. CDR3 coding DNA: TGTGCCAGCAGTAAAACGGGTAGTGGCGGCTACACCTTC.

This chain joins TRBV3-1 (or the pseudogene TRBV3-2) and TRBJ2-5, with 11 nucleotides matching TRBD1. Germline assignment: CDR1 LGHDT and CDR2 YNNKEL (reference sequence). V lost 6 bases to trimming and J lost 1 base; unmatched junction nucleotides: 1. The CDR3 is 14 residues long. CDR3: CASRGQGGQETQYF. CDR3 DNA sequence: TGTGCCAGCAGGGGACAGGGGGGCCAAGAGACCCAGTACTTC.

This sequence joins TRBV5-1 and TRBJ2-7; D possibly corresponds to TRBD1 (6 bases). The CDR3 spans 13 residues. Germline V CDR1 and CDR2: SGHRS, YFSETQ. Trimming pared 4 bases from V and 5 bases from J, leaving 13 bases between. The CDR3 region is CASSLRTADEQYF. The CDR3 bases are TGCGCCAGCAGCCTACGGACAGCGGACGAGCAGTACTTC. The full variable domain, with the rest looked up from reference TRBV5-1 and TRBJ2-7, is KAGVTQTPRYLIKTRGQQVTLSCSPISGHRSVSWYQQTPGQGLQFLFEYFSETQRNKGNFPGRFSGRQFSNSRSEMNVSTLELGDSALYLCASSLRTADEQYFGPGTRLTVT.

The J gene is TRBJ1-2, the V gene TRBV5-1; the D is unclear. Deletions cut 0 bases from V and 6 bases from J, with 9 bases between. Per the germline V gene, CDR1 is SGHRS and CDR2 is YFSETQ. This CDR3 has 13 residues. CDR3 nucleotides: TGCGCCAGCAGCTTGGACAATGGAGATGGCTACACCTTC. This gives the protein CASSLDNGDGYTF.

V and J are TRBV19 and TRBJ2-6; no firm D call. The CDR3 consists of 11 residues. The germline gives CDR1 LNHDA, CDR2 SQIVND (reference sequence). Trimming took off 6 bases at V and 9 bases at J, with 6 bases between the two ends. CDR3 in amino acids: CASSLGNVLTF. The CDR3 DNA reads TGTGCCAGTAGCCTCGGCAACGTCCTGACTTTC.

V is TRBV4-1 and J is TRBJ2-1; TRBD2 matches 15 bases. In germline, CDR1 is MGHRA, CDR2 YSYEKL. The trim removed 1 base at V and 0 bases at J, leaving 4 bases unmatched. The CDR3 runs 19 residues. The chain's CDR3 is CASSQVGLAGGSSYNEQFF. CDR3 in DNA: TGCGCCAGCAGCCAAGTGGGACTAGCGGGAGGCTCCTCCTACAATGAGCAGTTCTTC.

The V call is TRBV6-5, the J call TRBJ2-7, with 12 nucleotides matching TRBD1. V shed 10 bases, J shed 3 bases, and the junction held 10 bases outside the gene matches. CDR3 length equals 15 residues. Germline CDR1 reads MNHEY; CDR2 reads SVGAGI. This CDR3 reads CATGTGGVLGYEQYF. Written as DNA, the CDR3 is TGTGCCACCGGGACAGGGGGCGTCCTCGGCTACGAGCAGTACTTC.

The gene calls are TRBV5-1 and TRBJ2-3, with TRBD2 identical over 8 bases. V dropped 3 bases and J dropped 2; count of bases not matched to a gene: 5. Germline loops: CDR1 SGHRS, CDR2 YFSETQ. The CDR3 length is 15 residues. The CDR3 nucleotides are TGCGCCAGCAGCTCCTTAGCGGGAATCACAGATACGCAGTATTTT. Amino acid sequence: CASSSLAGITDTQYF.

The chain carries TRBV30 and TRBJ2-7; TRBD2 aligns across 7 bases. The trim removed 5 bases at V and 5 bases at J, leaving 9 bases unmatched. The CDR3 spans 13 residues. The germline CDR1 and CDR2 sequences are GTSNPN and SVGIG (reference sequence). The CDR3 DNA reads as TGTGCCTGGGGCCGGGGGGAGGGTCACGAGCAGTACTTC. It translates to CAWGRGEGHEQYF. Full variable domain (missing parts from reference TRBV30 and TRBJ2-7): SQTIHQWPATLVQPVGSPLSLECTVEGTSNPNLYWYRQAAGRGLQLLFYSVGIGQISSEVPQNLSASRPQDRQFILSSKKLLLSDSGFYLCAWGRGEGHEQYFGPGTRLTVT.

The chain uses TRBV28 and TRBJ1-5; D gene uncertain. V lost 6 bases and J 6 bases, leaving 12 bases between the germline ends. Germline assignment: CDR1 MDHEN and CDR2 SYDVKM. This CDR3 is 13 amino acids long. In DNA, the CDR3 is TGTGCCAGCAGGGCGGGCCAAAGTCAGCCCCAGCATTTT. Its protein product is CASRAGQSQPQHF.

The rearrangement uses TRBV6-5 and TRBJ1-2, with D tentatively TRBD1 (6 bases). Per germline, CDR1 MNHEY and CDR2 SVGAGI. The germline V and J ends were trimmed by 2 bases and 13 bases, with 14 bases remaining between them. CDR3 length equals 12 residues. As DNA, the CDR3 is TGTGCCAGCAGTTACCCCGGACAGACGGTCACCTTC. Translating it yields CASSYPGQTVTF.

This clone was seen more than once but under ten times. CDR3 nucleotide sequence: TGTGCCAGCAGTCTACCGGTGGTAAATCAGCCCCAGCATTTT. This sequence encodes CASSLPVVNQPQHF. V gene TRBV2 combines with J gene TRBJ1-5, with unresolved D. Trimming left V 5 bases short and J 4 bases short, with 12 bases between. Germline V gene sequence: CDR1 SNHLY, CDR2 FYNNEI. The CDR3 is 14 amino acids.

The CDR3 DNA is TGTGCCAGTAGTATAGGAGTCGGACAGTTCTATGGCTACACCTTC. Translating gives CASSIGVGQFYGYTF. The J gene is TRBJ1-2, the V gene TRBV19; the D gene is possibly TRBD1 (6 bases). V was clipped by 1 base and J by 4 bases, with 13 bases between them. Germline V lookup: CDR1 LNHDA, CDR2 SQIVND (reference sequence). CDR3 length equals 15 residues.

CDR3 sequence (DNA): TGTGCCAGCAGTGAATGGACAGGGGGCTTTCCATCACCCCTCCACTTT. Translation gives CASSEWTGGFPSPLHF. The chain is built from TRBV6-1 and TRBJ1-6, with 11 bases matching TRBD1. Trimming at V came to 2 bases and at J to 10 bases, leaving 7 bases not matched to a gene. Germline-derived CDR1 and CDR2 are MNHNS and SASEGT. The CDR3 sequence is 16 residues long.

The rearrangement links TRBV19 to TRBJ2-3; 9 bases are a match to TRBD2. Germline V gene lookup returns CDR1 LNHDA and CDR2 SQIVND (reference sequence). This CDR3 is 15 amino acids long. V trimming: 2 bases; J trimming: 3 bases; junction bases outside the gene matches: 3. The CDR3 here is CASSIRTSDTDTQYF. In DNA, the CDR3 is TGTGCCAGTAGTATAAGGACTAGCGATACAGATACGCAGTATTTT.

The rearrangement joins TRBV21-1 to TRBJ1-1; the DNA was not used to check the table's D call, TRBD1. TRBV21-1 is shown as a pseudogene. This CDR3 comprises 12 residues. The CDR3 loop reads CASSKSGTEAFF. As DNA, the CDR3 is TGTGCCAGCAGCAAATCAGGGACTGAAGCTTTCTTT.

The chain is built from TRBV27 and TRBJ1-6; D is perhaps TRBD1 (5 bases). CDR3 size: 14 residues. Germline loops: CDR1 MNHEY, CDR2 SMNVEV (reference sequence). The V end lost 3 bases, the J end lost 10 bases, and 13 bases lay between the germline ends. DNA of the CDR3: TGTGCCAGCAGTTTGGGTGGGGCCGAATCACCCCTCCACTTT. It yields the protein CASSLGGAESPLHF.

This chain joins TRBV7-2 and TRBJ2-7; no clear D gene. CDR1 and CDR2 from the germline V gene are SGHTA and FQGNSA. Trimming pared 0 bases from V and 2 bases from J, leaving 11 bases between. This CDR3 region has 15 residues. Here the CDR3 reads CASSLATSQAYEQYF. The CDR3 bases are TGTGCCAGCAGCTTAGCTACTTCTCAGGCCTACGAGCAGTACTTC.

V is TRBV7-2 and J is TRBJ1-2, with D hard to call. Germline V gives CDR1 SGHTA, CDR2 FQGNSA. Trimming cost V 1 base and J 5 bases, with 8 bases left between them. The CDR3 runs 13 residues. The CDR3 region has the DNA TGTGCCAGCAGCTTAGGATTTCTATATGGCTACACCTTC. It yields the protein CASSLGFLYGYTF.

This clone was detected a few times. This rearrangement joins TRBV6-5 to TRBJ1-5; D ambiguous. The germline CDR1 and CDR2 sequences are MNHEY and SVGAGI. The CDR3 runs 12 residues. Trimming took off 8 bases at V and 6 bases at J, with 11 bases between the two ends. This CDR3 is CASAGIGQPQHF. Here the CDR3 DNA reads TGTGCCAGCGCGGGGATCGGTCAGCCCCAGCATTTT.

The genes are TRBV27 and TRBJ1-2, with D possibly being TRBD1 (6 bases). The CDR3 has 13 amino acids. Trimming shortened V by 5 bases and J by 3 bases, and 10 bases separated the two germline ends. CDR1 and CDR2 from the germline V gene are MNHEY and SMNVEV (reference sequence). The DNA of the CDR3 is TGTGCCAGCAGTGGGACACCGGACTATGGCTACACCTTC. Protein product: CASSGTPDYGYTF.